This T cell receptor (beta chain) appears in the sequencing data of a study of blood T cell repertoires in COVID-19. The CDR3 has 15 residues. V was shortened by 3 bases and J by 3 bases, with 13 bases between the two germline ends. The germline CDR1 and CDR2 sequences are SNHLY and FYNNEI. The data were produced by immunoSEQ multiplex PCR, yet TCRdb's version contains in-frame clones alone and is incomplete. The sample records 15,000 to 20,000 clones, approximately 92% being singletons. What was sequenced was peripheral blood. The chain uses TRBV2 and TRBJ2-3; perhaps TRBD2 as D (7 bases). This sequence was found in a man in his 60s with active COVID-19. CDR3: CASSDSGEGTDTQYF. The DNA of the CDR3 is TGTGCCAGCAGTGACTCAGGGGAGGGGACAGATACGCAGTATTTT.